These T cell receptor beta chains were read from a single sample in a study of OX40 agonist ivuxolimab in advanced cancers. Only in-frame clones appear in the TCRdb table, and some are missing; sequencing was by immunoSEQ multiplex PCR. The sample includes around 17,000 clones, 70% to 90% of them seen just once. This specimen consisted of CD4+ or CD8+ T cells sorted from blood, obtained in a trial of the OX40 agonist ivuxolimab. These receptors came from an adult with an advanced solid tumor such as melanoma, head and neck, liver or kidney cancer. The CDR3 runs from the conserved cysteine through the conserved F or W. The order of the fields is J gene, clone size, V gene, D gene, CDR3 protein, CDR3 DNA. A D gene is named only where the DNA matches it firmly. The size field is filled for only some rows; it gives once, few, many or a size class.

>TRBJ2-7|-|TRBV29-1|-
CSVSHGTYEQYF
TGCAGCGTTTCCCATGGAACTTACGAGCAGTACTTC
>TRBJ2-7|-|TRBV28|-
CASSFSQTYEQYF
TGTGCCAGCAGTTTTTCCCAGACCTACGAGCAGTACTTC
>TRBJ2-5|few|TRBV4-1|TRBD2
CASSQDLLAGGLGTQYF
TGCGCCAGCAGCCAAGATCTCCTAGCGGGAGGTCTGGGGACCCAGTACTTC
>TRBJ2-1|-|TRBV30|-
CAWRRVYNEQFF
TGTGCCTGGAGGCGAGTCTACAATGAGCAGTTCTTC
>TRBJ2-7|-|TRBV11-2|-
CASSYTAPQYF
TGTGCCAGCAGCTACACCGCTCCCCAGTACTTC
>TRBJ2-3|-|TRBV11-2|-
CASSEEGWSTDTQYF
TGTGCCAGCAGCGAAGAGGGGTGGAGCACAGATACGCAGTATTTT
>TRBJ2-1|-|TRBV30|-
CAWSINSYNEQFF
TGTGCCTGGAGTATTAACTCCTACAATGAGCAGTTCTTC
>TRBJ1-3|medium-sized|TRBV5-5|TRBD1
CASSYRDSRDTIYF
TGTGCCAGCAGCTACCGGGACAGTCGAGACACCATATATTTT
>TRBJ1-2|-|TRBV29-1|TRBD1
CSVVGGDSQNPYYGYTF
TGCAGCGTTGTGGGCGGGGACAGCCAAAACCCCTACTATGGCTACACCTTC
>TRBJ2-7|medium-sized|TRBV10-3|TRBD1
CATGTGPYEQYF
TGTGCCACCGGGACAGGGCCCTACGAGCAGTACTTC
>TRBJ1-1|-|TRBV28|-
CASSPPDSPNTEAFF
TGTGCCAGCAGTCCCCCGGACTCCCCGAACACTGAAGCTTTCTTT
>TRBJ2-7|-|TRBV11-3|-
CASSLPLKAYEQYF
TGTGCCAGCAGCTTACCCCTAAAAGCCTACGAGCAGTACTTC
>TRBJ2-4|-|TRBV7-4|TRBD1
CASSLGQGCENIQYF
TGTGCCAGCAGCTTAGGACAGGGCTGTGAAAACATTCAGTACTTC
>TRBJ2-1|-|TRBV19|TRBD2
CASSMSPLAGVFPDEQFF
TGTGCCAGTAGTATGTCCCCCCTGGCGGGAGTGTTCCCCGATGAGCAGTTCTTC
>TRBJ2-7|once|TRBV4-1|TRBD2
CASSQLAGSSYEQYF
TGCGCCAGCAGCCAACTAGCGGGGAGCTCCTACGAGCAGTACTTC
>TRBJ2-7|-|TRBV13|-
CASSLDPYEQYF
TGTGCCAGCAGCCTCGACCCCTACGAGCAGTACTTC
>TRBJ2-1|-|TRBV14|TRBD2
CANSPWWGGNEQFF
TGTGCCAACAGCCCCTGGTGGGGGGGCAATGAGCAGTTCTTC
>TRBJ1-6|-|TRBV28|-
CASSLLGGAVYNSPLHF
TGTGCCAGCAGTTTATTGGGGGGGGCAGTCTATAATTCACCCCTCCACTTT
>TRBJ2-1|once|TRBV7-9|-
CASSPPGSLGNEQFF
TGTGCCAGCAGCCCACCTGGCTCACTAGGCAATGAGCAGTTCTTC
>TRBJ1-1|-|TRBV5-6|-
CASSLSLGKNTEAFF
TGTGCCAGCAGCTTGTCCTTGGGAAAGAACACTGAAGCTTTCTTT
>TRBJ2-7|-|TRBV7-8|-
CASSQGRSDEQYF
TGTGCCAGCAGCCAAGGGAGGAGCGACGAGCAGTACTTC
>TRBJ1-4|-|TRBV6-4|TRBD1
CASSDGTENEKLFF
TGTGCCAGCAGTGACGGGACAGAAAATGAAAAACTGTTTTTT
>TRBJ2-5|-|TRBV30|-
CAWRPWEWGEEETQYF
TGTGCCTGGAGGCCTTGGGAGTGGGGGGAGGAAGAGACCCAGTACTTC
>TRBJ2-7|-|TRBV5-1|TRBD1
CASSSGTGSYEQYF
TGCGCCAGCAGCTCGGGGACAGGCTCCTACGAGCAGTACTTC
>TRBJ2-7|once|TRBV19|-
CATIDTAYEQYF
TGTGCCACTATTGACACTGCCTACGAGCAGTACTTC
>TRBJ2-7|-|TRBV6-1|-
CASTEGSLYEQYF
TGTGCCAGCACCGAGGGGTCTCTTTACGAGCAGTACTTC
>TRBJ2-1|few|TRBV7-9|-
CASSHSYNEQFF
TGTGCCAGCAGCCACTCCTACAATGAGCAGTTCTTC
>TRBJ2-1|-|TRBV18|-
CASSPPRGNEQFF
TGTGCCAGCTCACCCCCCAGAGGCAATGAGCAGTTCTTC
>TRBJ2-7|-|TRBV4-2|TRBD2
CASRRERTSAYEQYF
TGTGCCAGCAGACGAGAGCGGACTAGCGCCTACGAGCAGTACTTC
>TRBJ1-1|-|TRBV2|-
CASSADNTEAFF
TGTGCCAGCAGTGCCGATAACACTGAAGCTTTCTTT
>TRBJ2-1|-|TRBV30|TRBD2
CAWNEGVAGAYNEQFF
TGTGCCTGGAACGAGGGGGTAGCGGGAGCTTACAATGAGCAGTTCTTC
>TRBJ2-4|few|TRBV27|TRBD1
CASSLSGTGGPLAKNIQYF
TGTGCCAGCAGTTTATCTGGGACAGGGGGCCCATTAGCCAAAAACATTCAGTACTTC
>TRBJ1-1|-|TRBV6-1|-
CASKSNTEAFF
TGTGCCAGCAAATCGAACACTGAAGCTTTCTTT
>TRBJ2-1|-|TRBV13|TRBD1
CASSWDSEQFF
TGTGCCAGCAGCTGGGACAGTGAGCAGTTCTTC
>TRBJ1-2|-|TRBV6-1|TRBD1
CASSEAGTGTGTYLGGYTF
TGTGCCAGCAGTGAAGCCGGTACCGGGACAGGGACCTATCTAGGTGGCTACACCTTC
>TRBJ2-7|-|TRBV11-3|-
CASSLAGASYEQYF
TGTGCCAGCAGCTTAGCCGGGGCCTCCTACGAGCAGTACTTC
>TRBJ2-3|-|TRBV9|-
CASSVGRKTDTQYF
TGTGCCAGCAGCGTAGGACGAAAGACAGATACGCAGTATTTT
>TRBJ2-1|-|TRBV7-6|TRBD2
CASSLAPRGGSSYNEQFF
TGTGCCAGCAGCTTAGCGCCCCGGGGCGGGAGCTCCTACAATGAGCAGTTCTTC
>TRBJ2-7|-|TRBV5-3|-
CARRDCEQYF
TGTGCCAGAAGGGACTGCGAGCAGTACTTC
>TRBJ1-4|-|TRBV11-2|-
CASSYWGAQVHNEKLFF
TGTGCCAGCAGCTATTGGGGGGCCCAGGTCCACAATGAAAAACTGTTTTTT
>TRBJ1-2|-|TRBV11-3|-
CAILNSYGYTF
TGTGCGATTCTTAATTCCTATGGCTACACCTTC
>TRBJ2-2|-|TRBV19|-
CASKKGKWTGELFF
TGTGCCAGTAAAAAGGGAAAATGGACCGGGGAGCTGTTTTTT
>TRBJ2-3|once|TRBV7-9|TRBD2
CASSLDTGGPVDTQYF
TGTGCCAGCAGCTTGGATACGGGAGGGCCGGTAGATACGCAGTATTTT
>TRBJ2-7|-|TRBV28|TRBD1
CASSLGATGGAYEQYF
TGTGCCAGCAGTCTAGGGGCGACAGGGGGGGCCTACGAGCAGTACTTC
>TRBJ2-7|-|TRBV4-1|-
CASSQGASSYEQYF
TGCGCCAGCAGCCAAGGGGCGTCCTCCTACGAGCAGTACTTC
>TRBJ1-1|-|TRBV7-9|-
CASSLLGQHTEAFF
TGTGCCAGCAGCCTACTCGGACAGCACACTGAAGCTTTCTTT